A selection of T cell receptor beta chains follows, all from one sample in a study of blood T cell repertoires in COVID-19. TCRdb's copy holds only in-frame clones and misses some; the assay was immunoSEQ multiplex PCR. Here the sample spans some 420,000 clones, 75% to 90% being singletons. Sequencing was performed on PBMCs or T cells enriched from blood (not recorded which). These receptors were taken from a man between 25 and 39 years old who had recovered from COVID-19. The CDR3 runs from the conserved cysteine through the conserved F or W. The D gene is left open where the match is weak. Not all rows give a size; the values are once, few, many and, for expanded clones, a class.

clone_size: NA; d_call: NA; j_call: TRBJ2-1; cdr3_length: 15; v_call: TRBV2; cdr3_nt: TGTGCCAGCAGTGAAGGCAGGGTGGCCTACAATGAGCAGTTCTTC; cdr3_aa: CASSEGRVAYNEQFF
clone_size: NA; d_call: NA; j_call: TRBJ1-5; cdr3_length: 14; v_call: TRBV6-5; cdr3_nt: TGTGCCAGCAGTTGGCCGGGATCGAGTCAGCCCCAGCATTTT; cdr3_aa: CASSWPGSSQPQHF
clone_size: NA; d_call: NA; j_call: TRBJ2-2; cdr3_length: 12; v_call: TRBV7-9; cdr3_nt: TGTGCCAGCAGCCCTGCAGCCGGGGAGCTGTTTTTT; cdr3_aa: CASSPAAGELFF
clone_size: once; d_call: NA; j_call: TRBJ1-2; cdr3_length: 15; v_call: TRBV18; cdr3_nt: TGTGCCAGCTCACCTGGGACACCGGGACCTTATGGCTACACCTTC; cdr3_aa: CASSPGTPGPYGYTF
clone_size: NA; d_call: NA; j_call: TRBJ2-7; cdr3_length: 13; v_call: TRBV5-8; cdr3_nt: TGTGCCAGCAGCCCTAGGGGTTTGGACGAGCAGTACTTC; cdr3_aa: CASSPRGLDEQYF
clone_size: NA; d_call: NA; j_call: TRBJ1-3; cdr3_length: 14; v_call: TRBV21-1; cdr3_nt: TGTGCCAATCCCCCAGGGACAGTTGGAAACACCATATATTTT; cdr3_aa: CANPPGTVGNTIYF
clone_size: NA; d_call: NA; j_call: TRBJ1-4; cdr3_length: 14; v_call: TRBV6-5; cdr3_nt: TGTGCCAGCAGATCCGCAGGGGCTAATGAAAAACTGTTTTTT; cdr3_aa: CASRSAGANEKLFF
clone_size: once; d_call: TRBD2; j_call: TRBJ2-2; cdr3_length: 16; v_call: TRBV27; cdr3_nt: TGTGCCAGCAGAATTAGCGGGGCCACGAACACCGGGGAGCTGTTTTTT; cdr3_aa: CASRISGATNTGELFF
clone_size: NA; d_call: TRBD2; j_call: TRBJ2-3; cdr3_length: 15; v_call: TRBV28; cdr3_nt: TGTGCCAGCAGCTCCGGGACTAGCGGGAGGGATACGCAGTATTTT; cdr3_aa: CASSSGTSGRDTQYF
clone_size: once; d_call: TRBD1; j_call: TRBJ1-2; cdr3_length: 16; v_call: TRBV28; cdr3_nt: TGTGCCAGCAGTCCGTCCCTCGTCCAGGGGGGACATGGCTACACCTTC; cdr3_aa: CASSPSLVQGGHGYTF
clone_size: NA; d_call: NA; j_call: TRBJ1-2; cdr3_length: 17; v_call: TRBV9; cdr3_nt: TGTGCCAGCAGCGTAGTTGAGGTCCCAAGGGGTCTCTATGGCTACACCTTC; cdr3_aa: CASSVVEVPRGLYGYTF
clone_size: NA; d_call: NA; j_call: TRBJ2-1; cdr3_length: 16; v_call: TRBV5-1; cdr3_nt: TGCGCCAGCAGCTTGGTTTGGGGGCGAACCTACAATGAGCAGTTCTTC; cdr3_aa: CASSLVWGRTYNEQFF
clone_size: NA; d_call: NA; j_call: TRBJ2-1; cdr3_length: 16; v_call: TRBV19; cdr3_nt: TGTGCCAGTAGTATAGTCCAAGGGGCCAGCTACAATGAGCAGTTCTTC; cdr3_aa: CASSIVQGASYNEQFF
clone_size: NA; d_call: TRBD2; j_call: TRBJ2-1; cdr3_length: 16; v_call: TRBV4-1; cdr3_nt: TGCGCCAGCAGCCAAAGGACTAGCGAAACCTACAATGAGCAGTTCTTC; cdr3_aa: CASSQRTSETYNEQFF
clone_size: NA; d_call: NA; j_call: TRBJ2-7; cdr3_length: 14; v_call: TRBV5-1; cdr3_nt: TGCGCCAGCAGCTTGGGACAGAGCTCCTACGAGCAGTACTTC; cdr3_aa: CASSLGQSSYEQYF
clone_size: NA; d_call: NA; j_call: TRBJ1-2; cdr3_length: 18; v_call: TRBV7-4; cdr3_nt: TGTGCCAGCAGCTCAAGGAGCGGGACACCAAAAGCTAACTATGGCTACACCTTC; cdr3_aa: CASSSRSGTPKANYGYTF
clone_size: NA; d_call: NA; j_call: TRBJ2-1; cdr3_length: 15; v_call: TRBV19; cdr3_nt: TGTGCCAGTAGTATCAGCAGTAGAGGATACAATGAGCAGTTCTTC; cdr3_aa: CASSISSRGYNEQFF
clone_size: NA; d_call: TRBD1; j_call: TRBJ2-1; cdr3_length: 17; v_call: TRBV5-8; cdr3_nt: TGTGCCAGCCGCGACAGGGTGAAGACTACGGCACACAATGAGCAGTTCTTC; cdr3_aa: CASRDRVKTTAHNEQFF
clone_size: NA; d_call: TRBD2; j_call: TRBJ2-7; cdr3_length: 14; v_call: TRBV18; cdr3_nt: TGTGCCAGCTCAGCGACTAGCGGGAAGGGCGAGCAGTACTTC; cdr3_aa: CASSATSGKGEQYF
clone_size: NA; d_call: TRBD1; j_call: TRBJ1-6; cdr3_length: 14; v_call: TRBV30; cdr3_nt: TGTGCCTGGGGTGAGAGGGGGCAGGGGTCACCCCTCCACTTT; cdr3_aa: CAWGERGQGSPLHF
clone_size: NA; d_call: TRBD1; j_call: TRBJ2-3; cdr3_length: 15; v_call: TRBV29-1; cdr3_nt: TGCAGCGTCCCCGGGACAGGGTTTTTAGCAGATACGCAGTATTTT; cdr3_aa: CSVPGTGFLADTQYF
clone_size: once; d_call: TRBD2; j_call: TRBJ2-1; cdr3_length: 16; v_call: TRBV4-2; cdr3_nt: TGTGCCAGCAGCCAAGATACTAGCGGGATTGGCAATGAGCAGTTCTTC; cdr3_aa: CASSQDTSGIGNEQFF
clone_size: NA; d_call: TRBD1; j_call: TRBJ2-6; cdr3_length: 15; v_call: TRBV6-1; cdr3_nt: TGTGCCAGCAGTACAGGGGGCACTGGGGCCAACGTCCTGACTTTC; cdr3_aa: CASSTGGTGANVLTF
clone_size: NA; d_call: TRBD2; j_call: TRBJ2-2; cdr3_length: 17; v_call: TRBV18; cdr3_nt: TGTGCCAGCTCACCAAGTCAGGGACTAGCCAACACCGGGGAGCTGTTTTTT; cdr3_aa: CASSPSQGLANTGELFF
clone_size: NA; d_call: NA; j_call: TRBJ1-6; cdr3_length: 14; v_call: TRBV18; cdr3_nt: TGTGCCAGCTCACGGGCAGGGCCAAATTCACCCCTCCACTTT; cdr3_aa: CASSRAGPNSPLHF
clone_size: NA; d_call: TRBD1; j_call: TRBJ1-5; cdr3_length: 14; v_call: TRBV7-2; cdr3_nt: TGTGCCAGCAGCCAGGGGACAGGGAGGCAGCCCCAGCATTTT; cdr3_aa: CASSQGTGRQPQHF
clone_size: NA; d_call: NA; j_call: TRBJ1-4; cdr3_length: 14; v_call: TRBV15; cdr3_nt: TGTGCCACCAGCAGGACCGCGGCGAATGAAAAACTGTTTTTT; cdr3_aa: CATSRTAANEKLFF
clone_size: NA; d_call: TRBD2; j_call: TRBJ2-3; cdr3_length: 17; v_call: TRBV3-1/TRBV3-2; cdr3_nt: TGTGCCAGCAGCCAAGTCTCTGGCGGGAGAGAACGTTATACGCAGTATTTT; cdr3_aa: CASSQVSGGRERYTQYF
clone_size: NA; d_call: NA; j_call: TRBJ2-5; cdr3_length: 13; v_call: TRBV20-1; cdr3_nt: TGCAGTGCTAGTGTCCCCGGGGAGGGGGACCAGTACTTC; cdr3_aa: CSASVPGEGDQYF